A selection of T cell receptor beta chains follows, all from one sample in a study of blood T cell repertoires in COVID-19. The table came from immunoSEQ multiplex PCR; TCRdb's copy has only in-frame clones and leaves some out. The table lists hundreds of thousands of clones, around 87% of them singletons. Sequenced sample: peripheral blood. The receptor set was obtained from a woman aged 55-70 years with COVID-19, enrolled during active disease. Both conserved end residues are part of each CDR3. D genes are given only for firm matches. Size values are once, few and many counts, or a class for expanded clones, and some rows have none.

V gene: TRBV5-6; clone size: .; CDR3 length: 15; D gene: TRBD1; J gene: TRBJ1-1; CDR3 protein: CASSFLDREVTEAFF; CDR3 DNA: TGTGCCAGCAGCTTCCTCGACAGGGAGGTCACTGAAGCTTTCTTT
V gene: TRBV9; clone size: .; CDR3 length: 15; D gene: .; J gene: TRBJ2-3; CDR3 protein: CASSVLSSSTDTQYF; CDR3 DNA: TGTGCCAGCAGCGTATTATCCTCTAGCACAGATACGCAGTATTTT
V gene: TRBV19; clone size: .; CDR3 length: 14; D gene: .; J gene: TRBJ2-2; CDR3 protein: CASSTARSTGELFF; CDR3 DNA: TGTGCCAGTAGTACCGCCCGGAGCACCGGGGAGCTGTTTTTT
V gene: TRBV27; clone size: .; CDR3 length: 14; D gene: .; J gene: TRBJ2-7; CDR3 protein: CASSFTGSSYEQYF; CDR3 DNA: TGTGCCAGCAGTTTTACAGGAAGCTCCTACGAGCAGTACTTC
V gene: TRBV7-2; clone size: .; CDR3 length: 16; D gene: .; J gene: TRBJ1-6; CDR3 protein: CASSLVGSSYNSPLHF; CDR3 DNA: TGTGCCAGCAGCTTGGTCGGGAGCTCCTATAATTCACCCCTCCACTTT
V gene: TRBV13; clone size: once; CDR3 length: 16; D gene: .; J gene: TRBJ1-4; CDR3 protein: CASSLGRSATNEKLFF; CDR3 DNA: TGTGCCAGCAGCTTAGGCAGAAGTGCAACTAATGAAAAACTGTTTTTT
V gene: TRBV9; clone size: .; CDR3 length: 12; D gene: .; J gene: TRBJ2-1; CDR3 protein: CASSVPDNEQFF; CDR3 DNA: TGTGCCAGCAGCGTACCTGACAATGAGCAGTTCTTC
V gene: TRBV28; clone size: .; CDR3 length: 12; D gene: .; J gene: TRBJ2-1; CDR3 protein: CASSRARNEQFF; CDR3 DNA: TGTGCCAGCAGCCGCGCCCGGAATGAGCAGTTCTTC
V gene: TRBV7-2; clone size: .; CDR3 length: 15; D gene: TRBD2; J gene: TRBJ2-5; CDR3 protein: CASSLARGGRETQYF; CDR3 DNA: TGTGCCAGCAGCTTAGCGCGGGGGGGCCGGGAGACCCAGTACTTC
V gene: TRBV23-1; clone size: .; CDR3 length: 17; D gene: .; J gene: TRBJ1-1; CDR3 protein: CASSRASRQAWNTEAFF; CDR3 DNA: TGCGCCAGCAGTCGAGCCTCCCGGCAGGCCTGGAACACTGAAGCTTTCTTT
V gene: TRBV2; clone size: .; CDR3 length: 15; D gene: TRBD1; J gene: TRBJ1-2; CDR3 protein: CASSDSQGARYGYTF; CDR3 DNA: TGTGCCAGCAGTGATTCACAGGGGGCTAGGTATGGCTACACCTTC